These 27 T cell receptor beta chains originate from one sample sequenced in a study of T cells in Graves' hyperthyroidism and ophthalmopathy (dated by TCRdb to 2018 to 2020). Library construction relied on multiplex PCR. Instrument on record: Illumina HiSeq 2000. The TCR beta CDR3 regions were amplified from the RNA transcripts. For the first round of RT-PCR on the TCR CDR3, the HTBI primer set was used together with the Qiagen OneStep RT-PCR kit. The public reads were quality trimmed at Q25 with fastp and then assembled into clones with MiXCR by TCRdb, keeping productive beta chains. One record per CDR3 amino acid sequence lists the most common genes and DNA. This sample holds roughly 380,000 distinct CDR3 sequences; around 14% were observed only once. The ten largest clonotypes hold roughly 9.6% of the sample. The sequencing input was blood. These receptors came from a woman in her sixties or seventies with Graves' hyperthyroidism.

This clonotype was detected ten times or more. This chain joins TRBV6-1 and TRBJ2-5; D unresolved. The CDR3 length is 15 residues. CDR1 MNHNS and CDR2 SASEGT come from the germline V gene. Trimming stripped 3 bases from V and 8 bases from J, with 19 bases between. The CDR3 DNA reads as TGTGCCAGCAGTGACCACCATCTGCTTGGGGTCACCCAGTACTTC. Protein product: CASSDHHLLGVTQYF.

In this sample, this clonotype turned up many times. In DNA, the CDR3 is TGCGCCAGCAGCAAACCGGGGGGACAGGGGCTCCACGAGCAGTACTTC. The encoded protein is CASSKPGGQGLHEQYF. The J gene is TRBJ2-7, the V gene TRBV4-1; TRBD1 matches 10 bases. This CDR3 is 16 amino acids long. The junction had 12 bases not matched to a gene; V was cut back by 5 bases and J by 5 bases. Germline V gene data show CDR1 as MGHRA and CDR2 as YSYEKL.

CDR3 amino acids: CASSLEPAPNTEAFF. As DNA, the CDR3 is TGTGCCAGCAGCTTAGAGCCAGCCCCGAACACTGAAGCTTTCTTT. V gene TRBV7-2 combines with J gene TRBJ1-1, with D uncertain. The CDR3 runs 15 residues. The germline V gene has CDR1 SGHTA and CDR2 FQGNSA. V dropped 1 base and J dropped 1 base, with 10 bases sitting between them.

This clonotype was observed at least ten times. The chain uses TRBV14 and TRBJ2-5; weak D call: TRBD2 (5 bases). Trimming took 5 bases from V and 10 from J, leaving 14 bases between them. Germline loops: CDR1 SGHDN, CDR2 FVKESK. The CDR3 loop spans 12 amino acids. The CDR3, as DNA: TGTGCCAGCAGCTTCGGACTCCCGTTCCAGTACTTC. Translation gives CASSFGLPFQYF. The whole variable domain, filled in from reference TRBV14 and TRBJ2-5, reads EAGVTQFPSHSVIEKGQTVTLRCDPISGHDNLYWYRRVMGKEIKFLLHFVKESKQDESGMPNNRFLAERTGGTYSTLKVQPAELEDSGVYFCASSFGLPFQYFGPGTRLLVL.

This clonotype was observed many times. The CDR3 DNA follows: TGCAGTGCTAGCCGACCCACAGGGGGGATAGGCACAGATACGCAGTATTTT. It encodes CSASRPTGGIGTDTQYF. V is TRBV20-1 and J is TRBJ2-3, with TRBD1 identical over 8 bases. CDR1 is DFQATT, CDR2 SNEGSKA, per germline (reference sequence). This CDR3 is built from 17 residues. Trimming cost V 3 bases and J 1 base; bases outside gene matches: 12.

This clonotype was recorded many times. V is TRBV27 and J is TRBJ2-7; 8 bases map to TRBD2. This CDR3 is built from 18 residues. J gave up 2 bases and V 0 bases, and 12 bases lay outside the gene matches. Per germline, CDR1 MNHEY and CDR2 SMNVEV (reference sequence). In DNA, the CDR3 is TGTGCCAGCAGTTTATCTCCCGGGGGAGCGGGGGATACCTACGAGCAGTACTTC. Its protein is CASSLSPGGAGDTYEQYF.

The V call is TRBV7-9, the J call TRBJ1-4; D not resolved. Germline lookup yields CDR1 SEHNR and CDR2 FQNEAQ (reference sequence). The CDR3 contains 14 residues. V was trimmed by 1 base and J by 8 bases, leaving 11 bases between them. This CDR3 is CASSLGGLYEKLFF. CDR3 sequence (DNA): TGTGCCAGCAGCTTAGGGGGATTATACGAAAAACTGTTTTTT.

This clonotype was seen at least ten times. The chain recombines TRBV11-2 with TRBJ1-5; D is undetermined. The CDR3 spans 14 residues. Germline CDR1 reads SGHAT; CDR2 reads FQNNGV. The germline V and J ends were trimmed by 4 bases and 6 bases, with 13 bases remaining between them. CDR3: CASSSANSLQPQHF. CDR3 nucleotide sequence: TGTGCCAGCAGCTCTGCTAACAGTCTTCAGCCCCAGCATTTT.

The gene calls are TRBV6-6 and TRBJ2-4; 10 nucleotides line up with TRBD2. Per the germline V gene, CDR1 is MNHNY and CDR2 is SVGAGI (reference sequence). V shed 2 bases, J shed 8 bases, and the junction held 15 bases outside the gene matches. The CDR3 spans 18 residues. The CDR3 DNA reads as TGTGCCAGCAGTTACCGGGGGACTAGCGAGAGGGCCGAGCACATTCAGTACTTC. This translates into CASSYRGTSERAEHIQYF.

This clonotype was recorded at least ten times. This sequence joins TRBV6-5 and TRBJ2-3, with 7 positions matching TRBD2. The CDR3 loop spans 16 amino acids. V lost 0 bases, J lost 4 bases, and 7 bases stayed unmatched. The germline CDR1 and CDR2 sequences are MNHEY and SVGAGI. This CDR3 reads CASSYSTGGVADTQYF. The CDR3 DNA follows: TGTGCCAGCAGTTACTCCACGGGGGGAGTAGCAGATACGCAGTATTTT.

This clonotype was recorded at least ten times. The chain uses TRBV29-1 and TRBJ1-1; weak D call: TRBD1 (6 bases). The CDR3 is 16 amino acids. Trimming shortened V by 3 bases and J by 0 bases, and 17 bases separated the two germline ends. The germline CDR1 and CDR2 sequences are SQVTM and ANQGSEA. DNA for the CDR3: TGCAGCGTTGATCCTTTTTGGACAGCCATGAACACTGAAGCTTTCTTT. Residues: CSVDPFWTAMNTEAFF.

This clonotype was seen a handful of times. V gene TRBV5-1 combines with J gene TRBJ1-1; the match to TRBD1 covers 8 bases. CDR3 length: 14 residues. Trimming cost V 2 bases and J 11 bases; bases outside gene matches: 11. Germline assignment: CDR1 SGHRS and CDR2 YFSETQ. This CDR3 is CASSFGRSRGLAFF. CDR3 DNA sequence: TGCGCCAGCAGCTTTGGGCGTAGCAGGGGGCTTGCTTTCTTT.

The chain carries TRBV5-6 and TRBJ2-2; 7 bases line up with TRBD1. Germline loops: CDR1 SGHDT, CDR2 YYEEEE. Germline trimming cut 0 bases from V and 6 bases from J; bases unmatched to any gene: 14. There are 18 residues in the CDR3. The CDR3 sequence is CASSLEYRKRGRAGELFF. The CDR3 DNA reads as TGTGCCAGCAGCTTGGAGTACAGGAAAAGGGGGCGCGCCGGGGAGCTGTTTTTT.

This clonotype was detected ten times or more. The J gene is TRBJ1-4, the V gene TRBV29-1; 7 bases are shared with TRBD1. J lost 8 bases, V lost 6 bases, and 9 bases had no gene match. The V gene's germline CDR1 is SQVTM and CDR2 ANQGSEA. This CDR3 has 13 residues. CDR3 in amino acids: CSVGGRGREKLFF. The CDR3 DNA is TGCAGCGTGGGAGGCAGGGGGAGAGAAAAACTGTTTTTT.

The chain couples TRBV10-3 to TRBJ1-5, with D perhaps matching TRBD1 (5 bases). The CDR3 extends over 15 amino acids. Germline V lookup: CDR1 ENHRY, CDR2 SYGVKD. Trimming shortened V by 11 bases and J by 0 bases, and 17 bases separated the two germline ends. The CDR3 loop is CASRGEGNSNQPQHF. In DNA, the CDR3 is TGTGCCTCTCGGGGGGAGGGAAATAGCAATCAGCCCCAGCATTTT.

This clonotype was seen many times. The CDR3 nucleotides are TGTGCCACCTATACCGGGGGAAACACCATATATTTT. Translation gives CATYTGGNTIYF. This rearrangement joins TRBV7-9 to TRBJ1-3, with D unresolved. V was pared by 10 bases and J by 4 bases, with 11 bases between. CDR3 length: 12 residues. Germline CDR1 and CDR2: SEHNR and FQNEAQ (reference sequence).

This clonotype appeared many times. The V gene is TRBV11-2, the J gene TRBJ1-1; D is unresolved. CDR1 is SGHAT, CDR2 FQNNGV, per germline. This CDR3 has 13 residues. Trimming removed 1 base at V and 3 bases at J, with 6 bases between. CDR3 loop: CASSLGLDTEAFF. Here the CDR3 DNA reads TGTGCCAGCAGCTTAGGATTAGACACTGAAGCTTTCTTT.

The V call is TRBV27, the J call TRBJ2-1; possibly TRBD1 for D (8 bases). This CDR3 is built from 16 residues. Deletions cut 6 bases from V and 2 bases from J, with 17 bases between. Germline lookup yields CDR1 MNHEY and CDR2 SMNVEV (reference sequence). CDR3 loop: CASSPSGTGTYNEQFF. The DNA for the CDR3 is TGTGCCAGCAGCCCGAGCGGGACAGGTACCTACAATGAGCAGTTCTTC.

This clonotype showed up many times. V gene TRBV7-6 combines with J gene TRBJ2-3; TRBD2 agrees at 10 bases. Germline loops: CDR1 SGHVS, CDR2 FNYEAQ. Germline trimming cut 5 bases from V and 3 bases from J; bases unmatched to any gene: 2. The CDR3 length is 14 residues. CDR3 protein: CASSEGLATDTQYF. CDR3 sequence (DNA): TGTGCCAGCAGCGAGGGACTAGCGACAGATACGCAGTATTTT.

This clonotype was observed many times. In DNA form, the CDR3 reads TGTGCCAGCAGGCCTAGAAGGGGCATGTTCGCGAACACCGGGGAGCTGTTTTTT. Its translation is CASRPRRGMFANTGELFF. This sequence joins TRBV11-3 and TRBJ2-2; weak D call: TRBD1 (5 bases). Germline lookup yields CDR1 SGHNT and CDR2 YENEEA. The CDR3 totals 18 residues. V lost 6 bases and J 0 bases, leaving 20 bases between the germline ends.

The sample holds many counts of this clonotype. This chain connects TRBV3-1 to TRBJ1-3; D unresolved. This CDR3 comprises 15 residues. Germline assignment: CDR1 LGHDT and CDR2 YNNKEL (reference sequence). V lost 4 bases and J lost 0, with 10 bases in between. CDR3 sequence: CASSRDGSSGNTIYF. CDR3 sequence (DNA): TGTGCCAGCAGCCGCGACGGGAGCTCTGGAAACACCATATATTTT.

This clonotype was recorded a few times. The chain carries TRBV29-1 and TRBJ1-2, with 9 positions matching TRBD1. CDR1 and CDR2 from the germline V gene are SQVTM and ANQGSEA. CDR3 size: 12 residues. J was trimmed by 8 bases and V by 7 bases; bases with no gene match: 8. In DNA form, the CDR3 reads TGCAGCGCTCCTGGACAGGGGTACGGCTACACCTTC. Translating gives CSAPGQGYGYTF.

This clonotype occurred many times. The chain links TRBV10-3 to TRBJ2-6, with TRBD2 matching over 8 bases. Trimming at V came to 6 bases and at J to 0 bases, leaving 4 bases not matched to a gene. The CDR3 spans 16 residues. Germline lookup yields CDR1 ENHRY and CDR2 SYGVKD. CDR3 region: CAIRPSGSSGANVLTF. Written as DNA, the CDR3 is TGTGCCATCAGACCCAGCGGGAGCTCTGGGGCCAACGTCCTGACTTTC.

This clonotype was seen a few times. For the CDR3, the DNA is TGTGCCAGCAGCGTACAGGCGCTTACCTACGAGCAGTACTTC. Its protein product is CASSVQALTYEQYF. The chain has TRBV9 and TRBJ2-7; no reliable D call. The germline V gene encodes CDR1 SGDLS and CDR2 YYNGEE. Trimming removed 1 base at V and 2 bases at J, with 10 bases between. The CDR3 totals 14 residues.

The chain combines TRBV4-2 with TRBJ2-1; 7 bases fit TRBD2. Germline V gene lookup returns CDR1 LGHNA and CDR2 YNFKEQ. The CDR3 has 18 amino acids. The V and J ends lost 3 bases and 0 bases, in that order; junction bases with no gene match: 11. In DNA form, the CDR3 reads TGTGCCAGCAGCCAGACCCAGCGGGGTCAGAGCTCCTACAATGAGCAGTTCTTC. Its protein is CASSQTQRGQSSYNEQFF.

This clonotype has a count of ten or more. This sequence joins TRBV12-3 or TRBV12-4 and TRBJ2-7; no definite D call. The CDR3 has 13 amino acids. V was cut by 6 bases and J by 3 bases, with 12 bases left in between. CDR3: CASSRTANYEQYF. CDR3 DNA: TGTGCCAGCAGCCGAACAGCAAACTACGAGCAGTACTTC.

In its sample, this clonotype was seen many times. V gene TRBV27 combines with J gene TRBJ2-7; 7 nucleotides line up with TRBD2. V lost 4 bases to trimming and J lost 2 bases; unmatched junction nucleotides: 11. CDR3 size: 16 residues. Germline V gene data show CDR1 as MNHEY and CDR2 as SMNVEV (reference sequence). The CDR3 region is CASSSASGNKAYEQYF. CDR3 coding DNA: TGTGCCAGCAGTTCGGCCAGCGGGAATAAGGCCTACGAGCAGTACTTC.